Shown below are 26 T cell receptor beta chains from a single sample sequenced in a study of neurological immune-mediated disorders. TCRdb re-analysed the 5' RACE reads in MiXCR, keeping a single row per CDR3 protein. The sample has tens of thousands of distinct CDR3 sequences, under 3% seen once; the top ten hold less than 3.5%. Sequencing was done on a sample of PBMCs. The receptor set was obtained from a man aged 45-65 years with multiple sclerosis.

This clonotype was seen at least ten times. The chain recombines TRBV20-1 with TRBJ1-1; 7 positions match TRBD1. Germline assignment: CDR1 DFQATT and CDR2 SNEGSKA (reference sequence). This CDR3 is 17 amino acids long. With V trimmed by 0 bases and J by 1 base, 11 bases remained unmatched. In nucleotides, the CDR3 is TGCAGTGCTAGAGATCCGGGTTGGAGGGGGCAGAACACTGAAGCTTTCTTT. It translates to CSARDPGWRGQNTEAFF.

This clonotype has a count of ten or more. J is TRBJ2-3 and V is TRBV5-1; D gene ambiguous. This CDR3 comprises 13 residues. V was shortened by 1 base and J by 6 bases, with 9 bases between the two germline ends. The germline V gene has CDR1 SGHRS and CDR2 YFSETQ. The chain's CDR3 is CASSLRVGDTQYF. CDR3 DNA sequence: TGCGCCAGCAGCTTGCGGGTTGGGGATACGCAGTATTTT.

This clonotype has a count of ten or more. CDR3 amino acids: CASSYPETDTQYF. DNA of the CDR3: TGCGCCAGCAGCTACCCGGAGACAGATACGCAGTATTTT. This chain links TRBV5-1 with TRBJ2-3; unclear D gene. Per the germline V gene, CDR1 is SGHRS and CDR2 is YFSETQ. This CDR3 has 13 residues. The ends were cut back, 3 bases at V and 3 bases at J, with 8 bases in the middle.

This clonotype was found many times. The chain has TRBV28 and TRBJ2-2, with D maybe TRBD1 (5 bases). Germline-derived CDR1 and CDR2 are MDHEN and SYDVKM. The V end lost 3 bases, the J end lost 7 bases, and 15 bases lay between the germline ends. This CDR3 is built from 15 residues. CDR3 DNA: TGTGCCAGCAGTTTCTCGTTGGACATTATCGGGGAGCTGTTTTTT. Protein sequence: CASSFSLDIIGELFF.

This clonotype was counted at least ten times. The CDR3 bases are TGCAGTGCTAGAGCAACCGGGCCCGGAGTCTACGAGCAGTACTTC. Translated: CSARATGPGVYEQYF. The genes are TRBV20-1 and TRBJ2-7; D is unclear. This CDR3 region has 15 residues. Per the germline V gene, CDR1 is DFQATT and CDR2 is SNEGSKA (reference sequence). V was pared by 1 base and J by 3 bases, with 16 bases between.

The table lists this clonotype with many counts. The chain carries TRBV29-1 and TRBJ1-2; D unresolved. This CDR3 has 11 amino acids. V shed 2 bases and J shed 8 bases, with 9 bases lying between them. Germline CDR1 reads SQVTM; CDR2 reads ANQGSEA. The CDR3 DNA reads as TGCAGCGTTGAATTGGGTCACGGCTACACCTTC. Residues: CSVELGHGYTF.

This clonotype was picked up many times. The rearrangement uses TRBV30 and TRBJ1-4; D gene uncertain. There are 14 residues in the CDR3. V lost 7 bases and J 0 bases, leaving 12 bases between the germline ends. Germline V gene sequence: CDR1 GTSNPN, CDR2 SVGIG (reference sequence). The CDR3 region has the DNA TGTGCCTTTCAGGAAGGATCAACTAATGAAAAACTGTTTTTT. As protein: CAFQEGSTNEKLFF.

This clonotype has a count of ten or more. V is TRBV12-5 and J is TRBJ1-2; D ambiguous. With 6 bases removed from V and 4 bases from J, the gap between germline ends came to 9 bases. CDR1 is LGHNT, CDR2 FRNRAP, per germline. This CDR3 has 12 residues. DNA of the CDR3: TGTGCTAGTGGGCTGACAAGCTATGGCTACACCTTC. Translated: CASGLTSYGYTF.

This clonotype was observed at least ten times. The chain employs TRBV4-3 and TRBJ2-3, with no clear D. The length of the CDR3 is 14 residues. Germline V gene data show CDR1 as LGHNA and CDR2 as YSLEER. V shed 0 bases and J shed 2 bases, with 6 bases lying between them. In nucleotides, the CDR3 is TGCGCCAGCAGCCAAGATGTGACCACAGATACGCAGTATTTT. As protein: CASSQDVTTDTQYF.

This clonotype was seen ten or more times. The genes are TRBV12-3 or TRBV12-4 and TRBJ1-3; D is unresolved. V was cut by 7 bases and J by 4 bases, with 17 bases left in between. This CDR3 has 15 amino acids. CDR3 protein: CASKPPRLTGNTIYF. DNA of the CDR3: TGTGCCAGCAAGCCTCCCCGGCTCACCGGAAACACCATATATTTT.

This clonotype was observed many times. The chain is built from TRBV7-2 and TRBJ2-1; TRBD2 agrees at 9 bases. Germline trimming cut 6 bases from V and 3 bases from J; bases unmatched to any gene: 9. Germline V gene data show CDR1 as SGHTA and CDR2 as FQGNSA. The CDR3 consists of 16 residues. The CDR3 reads CASRRGGAADYNEQFF. The CDR3 region has the DNA TGTGCCAGCAGGCGCGGGGGGGCGGCCGACTACAATGAGCAGTTCTTC.

This clonotype was counted only a few times. The chain recombines TRBV19 with TRBJ2-3, with 9 bases lining up with TRBD1. With V trimmed by 4 bases and J by 7 bases, 6 bases remained unmatched. This CDR3 has 14 amino acids. The germline gives CDR1 LNHDA, CDR2 SQIVND (reference sequence). DNA of the CDR3: TGTGCCAGTAGTACCGGGACAGGGCGAAATACGCAGTATTTT. It is translated as CASSTGTGRNTQYF.

There are many counts of this clonotype. The chain couples TRBV5-1 to TRBJ1-6, with D possibly matching TRBD1 (6 bases). V was trimmed by 4 bases and J by 7 bases, leaving 9 bases between them. The CDR3 spans 13 residues. CDR1 is SGHRS, CDR2 YFSETQ, per germline. The CDR3 sequence is CASSIGQNSPLHF. As DNA, the CDR3 is TGCGCCAGCAGCATAGGACAGAATTCACCCCTCCACTTT.

This clonotype has ten or more counts. The V gene is TRBV5-6, the J gene TRBJ1-2; D uncertain. Between the trimmed V and J ends, which lost 0 bases and 8 bases, there was a span of 5 bases. Germline CDR1 and CDR2: SGHDT and YYEEEE. The CDR3 runs to 11 residues. The CDR3 sequence is CASSLGLGYTF. CDR3 bases: TGTGCCAGCAGCTTGGGGTTGGGCTACACCTTC.

This clonotype came up many times. CDR3 protein: CASSARTGDGYTF. DNA of the CDR3: TGTGCCAGCAGCGCTCGGACAGGGGACGGCTACACCTTC. This chain links TRBV14 with TRBJ1-2; TRBD1 matches 9 bases. This CDR3 contains 13 residues. The germline CDR1 and CDR2 sequences are SGHDN and FVKESK. With V trimmed by 5 bases and J by 8 bases, 6 bases remained unmatched.

The table lists this clonotype with many counts. The rearrangement joins TRBV12-3 or TRBV12-4 to TRBJ1-4, with D uncertain. Deletions cut 2 bases from V and 4 bases from J, with 8 bases between. CDR3 length: 14 amino acids. The CDR3 spells CASSLRADNEKLFF. As DNA, the CDR3 is TGTGCCAGCAGTTTACGGGCCGATAATGAAAAACTGTTTTTT.

Ten or more counts support this clonotype. The chain uses TRBV5-1 and TRBJ1-4; D gene uncertain. Germline values: CDR1 SGHRS, CDR2 YFSETQ. The V gene lost 3 bases and the J gene lost 5 bases, with 11 bases spanning the gap. The CDR3 is 14 amino acids. DNA of the CDR3: TGCGCCAGCAGCTGGGGAACGGGAAATGAAAAACTGTTTTTT. Amino acids: CASSWGTGNEKLFF.

In its sample, this clonotype was seen many times. The V and J genes are TRBV27 and TRBJ1-4, with 7 bases that match TRBD1. V was pared by 10 bases and J by 7 bases, with 9 bases of the junction left unmatched. The germline gives CDR1 MNHEY, CDR2 SMNVEV (reference sequence). The CDR3 is 13 residues long. The DNA for the CDR3 is TGTGCCACAAAGACAGGGAACTCTGAAAAACTGTTTTTT. This translates into CATKTGNSEKLFF. Combining the CDR3 with reference TRBV27 and TRBJ1-4 gives the whole variable domain EAQVTQNPRYLITVTGKKLTVTCSQNMNHEYMSWYRQDPGLGLRQIYYSMNVEVTDKGDVPEGYKVSRKEKRNFPLILESPSPNQTSLYFCATKTGNSEKLFFGSGTQLSVL.

Many counts were recorded for this clonotype. The chain joins TRBV7-2 to TRBJ1-2; no clear D gene. Germline V lookup: CDR1 SGHTA, CDR2 FQGNSA. CDR3 length: 15 residues. Trimming left V 1 base short and J 5 bases short, with 14 bases between. CDR3 in amino acids: CASSLDPGRGYGYTF. The DNA of the CDR3 is TGTGCCAGCAGCTTAGATCCGGGCCGAGGGTATGGCTACACCTTC. Filled out from reference TRBV7-2 and TRBJ1-2, the complete variable domain reads GAGVSQSPSNKVTEKGKDVELRCDPISGHTALYWYRQSLGQGLEFLIYFQGNSAPDKSGLPSDRFSAERTGGSVSTLTIQRTQQEDSAVYLCASSLDPGRGYGYTFGSGTRLTVV.

This clonotype was found many times. J is TRBJ1-1 and V is TRBV6-2 or TRBV6-3; D call uncertain. CDR1 MNHEY and CDR2 SVGEGT come from the germline V gene. V lost 3 bases and J lost 0, with 5 bases in between. The CDR3 extends over 13 amino acids. For the CDR3, the DNA is TGTGCCAGCAGTTATACGGTGAACACTGAAGCTTTCTTT. This codes for CASSYTVNTEAFF.

This clonotype appeared many times. The chain has TRBV6-6 and TRBJ2-2; 7 bases map to TRBD2. The germline gives CDR1 MNHNY, CDR2 SVGAGI (reference sequence). There are 19 residues in the CDR3. The V gene end was trimmed by 0 bases and the J gene end by 0 bases; junction bases not matched to a gene: 10. The CDR3 spells CASSYSTSRTTSNTGELFF. CDR3 DNA: TGTGCCAGCAGTTACTCGACTAGCCGTACTACTTCGAACACCGGGGAGCTGTTTTTT.

This clonotype was observed at least ten times. The chain couples TRBV20-1 to TRBJ2-3, with TRBD2 matching over 12 bases. The CDR3 runs to 14 residues. Germline-derived CDR1 and CDR2 are DFQATT and SNEGSKA (reference sequence). After removal of 6 bases from V and 6 bases from J, the junction contained 7 bases not matched to a gene. The CDR3 nucleotides read TGCAGTGCCGCATGGACTAGCGGGGTGGATACGCAGTATTTT. Protein product: CSAAWTSGVDTQYF.

This clonotype was recorded at least ten times. The V call is TRBV12-3 or TRBV12-4, the J call TRBJ2-2; 7 nucleotides agree with TRBD1. The CDR3 is 15 amino acids. With V trimmed by 4 bases and J by 4 bases, 6 bases remained unmatched. CDR3 bases: TGTGCCAGCAGTTCGAGGACAGGAAGCACCGGGGAGCTGTTTTTT. It specifies CASSSRTGSTGELFF.

This clonotype was observed at least ten times. The chain recombines TRBV20-1 with TRBJ2-2, with TRBD2 matching over 7 bases. With 4 bases clipped from V and 6 bases from J, the junction kept 2 bases outside the gene matches. Germline CDR1 and CDR2: DFQATT and SNEGSKA (reference sequence). This CDR3 is 12 amino acids long. CDR3 sequence: CSAMRGSGELFF. DNA for the CDR3: TGCAGTGCTATGCGGGGGTCCGGGGAGCTGTTTTTT.

There are many counts of this clonotype. This chain joins TRBV20-1 and TRBJ1-1; D is perhaps TRBD1 (6 bases). The CDR3 covers 13 residues. Trimming shortened V by 5 bases and J by 0 bases, and 10 bases separated the two germline ends. CDR1 and CDR2 from the germline V gene are DFQATT and SNEGSKA (reference sequence). The CDR3 spells CSAPRGLNTEAFF. The CDR3 nucleotides are TGCAGTGCTCCCAGGGGACTGAACACTGAAGCTTTCTTT.

This clonotype showed up many times. The V call is TRBV18, the J call TRBJ2-5; the D is unclear. The germline CDR1 and CDR2 sequences are KGHSH and LQKENI. Trimming left V 3 bases short and J 5 bases short, with 4 bases between. The CDR3 has 11 residues. CDR3 region: CASSPSETQYF. The DNA for the CDR3 is TGTGCCAGCTCACCGAGCGAGACCCAGTACTTC.